These 2 T cell receptor beta chains originate from one sample sequenced in a study of shared clonotypes between healthy human individuals. Sequencing was performed with immunoSEQ multiplex PCR; in TCRdb, only in-frame clones are kept and a portion is missing. The data contain approximately 250,000 clones, just over 65% of them seen just once; the ten biggest clones take up approximately 12%. The specimen sequenced was memory CD4+ T cells sorted from blood. Subset: CD45RA-negative fraction. These receptors all stem from a man younger than 40 in good health.

Here the CDR3 reads CASTRGRNEQYF. DNA of the CDR3: TGTGCCAGCACGCGGGGGAGGAACGAGCAGTACTTC. The gene calls are TRBV6-1 and TRBJ2-7; 7 positions agree with TRBD2. V dropped 7 bases and J dropped 5; count of bases not matched to a gene: 5. This CDR3 spans 12 amino acids. The germline V gene has CDR1 MNHNS and CDR2 SASEGT.

The chain has TRBV7-9 and TRBJ2-1, with 9 bases aligning to TRBD2. CDR1 and CDR2 (germline): SEHNR, FQNEAQ (reference sequence). The CDR3 is 17 amino acids. Losses at the gene ends were 5 bases for V and 5 bases for J; bases not matched to a gene: 13. This CDR3 reads CASSLTGGAGGHNEQFF. For the CDR3, the DNA is TGTGCCAGCAGCCTCACGGGGGGAGCGGGAGGTCACAATGAGCAGTTCTTC.